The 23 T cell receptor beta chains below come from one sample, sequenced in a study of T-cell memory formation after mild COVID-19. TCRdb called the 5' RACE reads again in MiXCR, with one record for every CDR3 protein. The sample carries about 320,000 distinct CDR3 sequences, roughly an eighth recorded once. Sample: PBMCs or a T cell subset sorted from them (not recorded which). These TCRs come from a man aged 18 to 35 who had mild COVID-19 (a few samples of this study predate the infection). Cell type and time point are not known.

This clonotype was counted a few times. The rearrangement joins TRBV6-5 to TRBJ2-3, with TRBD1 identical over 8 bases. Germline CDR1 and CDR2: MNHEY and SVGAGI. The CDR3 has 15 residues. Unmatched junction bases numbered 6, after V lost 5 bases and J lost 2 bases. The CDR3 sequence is CASSGGTGYTDTQYF. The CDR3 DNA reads TGTGCCAGCAGTGGAGGGACAGGTTACACAGATACGCAGTATTTT.

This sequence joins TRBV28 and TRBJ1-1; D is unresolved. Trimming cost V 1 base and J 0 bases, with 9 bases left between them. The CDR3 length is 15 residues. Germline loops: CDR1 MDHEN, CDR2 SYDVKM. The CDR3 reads CASSLSALMNTEAFF. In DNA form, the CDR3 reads TGTGCCAGCAGTTTATCAGCGTTAATGAACACTGAAGCTTTCTTT.

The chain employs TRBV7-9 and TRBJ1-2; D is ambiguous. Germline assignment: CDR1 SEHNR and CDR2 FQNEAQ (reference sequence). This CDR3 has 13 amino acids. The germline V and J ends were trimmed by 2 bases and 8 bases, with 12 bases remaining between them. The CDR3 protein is CASSLQDDGGYTF. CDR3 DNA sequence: TGTGCCAGCAGCTTACAGGACGACGGAGGCTACACCTTC.

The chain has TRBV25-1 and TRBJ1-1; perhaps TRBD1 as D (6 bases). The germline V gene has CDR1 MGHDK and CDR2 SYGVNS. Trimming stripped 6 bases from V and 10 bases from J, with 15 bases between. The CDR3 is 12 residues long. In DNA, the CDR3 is TGTGCCAGCAGACAGGGTTTTGGGGGAGCTTTCTTT. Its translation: CASRQGFGGAFF.

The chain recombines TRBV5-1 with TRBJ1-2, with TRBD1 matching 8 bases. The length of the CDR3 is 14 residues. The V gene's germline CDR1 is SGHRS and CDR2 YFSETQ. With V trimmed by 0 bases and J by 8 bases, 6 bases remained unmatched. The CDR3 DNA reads TGCGCCAGCAGCTTGGGGACAGGGACTAGCGGCTACACCTTC. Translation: CASSLGTGTSGYTF.

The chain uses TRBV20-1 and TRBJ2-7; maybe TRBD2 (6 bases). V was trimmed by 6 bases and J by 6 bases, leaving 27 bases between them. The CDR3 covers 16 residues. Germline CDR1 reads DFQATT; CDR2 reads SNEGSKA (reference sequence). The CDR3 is CSATPPGAGIIGEQYF. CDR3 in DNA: TGCAGTGCAACCCCACCGGGAGCTGGCATTATCGGCGAGCAGTACTTC.

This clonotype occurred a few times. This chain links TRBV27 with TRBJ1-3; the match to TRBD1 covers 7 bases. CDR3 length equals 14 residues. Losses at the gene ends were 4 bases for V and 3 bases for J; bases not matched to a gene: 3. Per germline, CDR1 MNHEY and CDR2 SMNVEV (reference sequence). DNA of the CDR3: TGTGCCAGCAGTTACAGGGGATTTGGAAACACCATATATTTT. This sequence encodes CASSYRGFGNTIYF.

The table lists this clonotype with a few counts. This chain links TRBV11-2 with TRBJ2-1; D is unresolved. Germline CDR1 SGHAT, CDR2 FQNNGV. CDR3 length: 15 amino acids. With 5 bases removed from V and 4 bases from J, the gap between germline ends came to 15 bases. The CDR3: CASSLRRVSYNEQFF. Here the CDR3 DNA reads TGTGCCAGCAGCCTGCGTCGGGTTTCATACAATGAGCAGTTCTTC.

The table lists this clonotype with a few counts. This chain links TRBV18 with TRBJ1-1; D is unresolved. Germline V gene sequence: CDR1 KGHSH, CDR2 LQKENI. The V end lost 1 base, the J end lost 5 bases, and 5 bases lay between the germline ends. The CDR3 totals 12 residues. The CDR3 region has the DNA TGTGCCAGCTCACCACTCGTGACTGAAGCTTTCTTT. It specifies CASSPLVTEAFF. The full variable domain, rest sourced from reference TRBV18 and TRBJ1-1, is NAGVMQNPRHLVRRRGQEARLRCSPMKGHSHVYWYRQLPEEGLKFMVYLQKENIIDESGMPKERFSAEFPKEGPSILRIQQVVRGDSAAYFCASSPLVTEAFFGQGTRLTVV.

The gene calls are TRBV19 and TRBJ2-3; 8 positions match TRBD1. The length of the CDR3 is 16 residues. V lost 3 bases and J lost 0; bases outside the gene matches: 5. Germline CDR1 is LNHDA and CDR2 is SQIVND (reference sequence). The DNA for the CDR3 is TGTGCCAGTAGTATCTATGGACAGGGCAGCACAGATACGCAGTATTTT. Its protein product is CASSIYGQGSTDTQYF.

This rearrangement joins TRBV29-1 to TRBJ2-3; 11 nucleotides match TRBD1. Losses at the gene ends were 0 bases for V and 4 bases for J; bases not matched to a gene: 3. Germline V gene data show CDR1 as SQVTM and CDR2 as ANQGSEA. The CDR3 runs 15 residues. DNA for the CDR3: TGCAGCGTTGAAGATTGGGGACAGGGGGCAGATACGCAGTATTTT. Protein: CSVEDWGQGADTQYF.

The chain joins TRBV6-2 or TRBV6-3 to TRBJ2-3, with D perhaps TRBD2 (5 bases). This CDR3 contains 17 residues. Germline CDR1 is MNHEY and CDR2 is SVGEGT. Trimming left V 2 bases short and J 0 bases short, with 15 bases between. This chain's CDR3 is CASSYRRLLPSTDTQYF. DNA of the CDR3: TGTGCCAGCAGTTACCGGCGACTACTTCCAAGCACAGATACGCAGTATTTT.

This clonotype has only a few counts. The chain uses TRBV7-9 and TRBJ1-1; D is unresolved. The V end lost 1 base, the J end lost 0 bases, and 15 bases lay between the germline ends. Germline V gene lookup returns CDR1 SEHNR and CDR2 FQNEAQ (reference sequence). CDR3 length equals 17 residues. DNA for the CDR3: TGTGCCAGCAGCTTAGGAGGCGGCAGGAGTTTGAACACTGAAGCTTTCTTT. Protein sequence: CASSLGGGRSLNTEAFF.

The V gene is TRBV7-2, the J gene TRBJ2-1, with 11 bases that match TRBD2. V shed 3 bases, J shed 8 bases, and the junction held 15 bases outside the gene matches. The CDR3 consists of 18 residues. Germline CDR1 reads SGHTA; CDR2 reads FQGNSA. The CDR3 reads CASSFGVLAGAWVDEQFF. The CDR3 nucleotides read TGTGCCAGCAGCTTCGGGGTACTAGCGGGGGCTTGGGTGGATGAGCAGTTCTTC.

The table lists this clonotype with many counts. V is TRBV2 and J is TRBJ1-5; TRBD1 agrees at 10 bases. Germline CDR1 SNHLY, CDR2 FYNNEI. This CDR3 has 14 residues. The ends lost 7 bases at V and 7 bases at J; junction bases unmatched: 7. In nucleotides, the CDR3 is TGTGCCAGCACCGCGACAGGGGGCCAGCAGCCCCAGCATTTT. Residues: CASTATGGQQPQHF.

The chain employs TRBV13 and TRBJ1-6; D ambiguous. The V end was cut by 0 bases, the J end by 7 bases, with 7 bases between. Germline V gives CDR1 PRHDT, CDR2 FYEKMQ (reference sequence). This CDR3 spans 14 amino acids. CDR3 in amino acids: CASSLGGWNSPLHF. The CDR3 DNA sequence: TGTGCCAGCAGCTTAGGGGGGTGGAATTCACCCCTCCACTTT.

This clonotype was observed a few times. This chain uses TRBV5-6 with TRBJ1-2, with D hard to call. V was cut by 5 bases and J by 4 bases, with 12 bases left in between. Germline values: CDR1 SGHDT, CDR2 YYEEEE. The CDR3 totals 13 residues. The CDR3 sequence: CASRQPSTYGYTF. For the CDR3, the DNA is TGTGCCAGCAGACAGCCGTCTACCTATGGCTACACCTTC.

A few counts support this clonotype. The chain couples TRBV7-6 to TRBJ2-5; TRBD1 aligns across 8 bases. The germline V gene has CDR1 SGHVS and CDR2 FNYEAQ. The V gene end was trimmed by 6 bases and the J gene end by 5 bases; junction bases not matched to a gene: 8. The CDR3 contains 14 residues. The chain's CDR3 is CASRTGGSGETQYF. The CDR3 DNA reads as TGTGCCAGCAGAACAGGGGGGTCGGGGGAGACCCAGTACTTC.

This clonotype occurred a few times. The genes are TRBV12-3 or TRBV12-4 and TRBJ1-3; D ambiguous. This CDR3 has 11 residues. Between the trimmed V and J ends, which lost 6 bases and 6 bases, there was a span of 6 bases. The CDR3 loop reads CASSTENTIYF. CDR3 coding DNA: TGTGCCAGCAGCACCGAAAACACCATATATTTT.

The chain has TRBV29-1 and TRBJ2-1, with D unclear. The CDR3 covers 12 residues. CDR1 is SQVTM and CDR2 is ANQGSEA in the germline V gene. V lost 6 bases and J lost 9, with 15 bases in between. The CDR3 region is CSVGSQFSEQFF. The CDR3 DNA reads TGCAGCGTGGGAAGTCAATTCAGTGAGCAGTTCTTC.

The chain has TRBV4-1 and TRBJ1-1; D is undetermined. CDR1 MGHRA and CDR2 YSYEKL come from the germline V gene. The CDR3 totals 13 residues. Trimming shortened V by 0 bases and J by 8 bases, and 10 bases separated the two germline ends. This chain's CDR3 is CASSQDSVPEAFF. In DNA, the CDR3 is TGCGCCAGCAGCCAAGATTCCGTCCCCGAAGCTTTCTTT.

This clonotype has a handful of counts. This chain's CDR3 is CASSQSTSPTDTQYF. DNA for the CDR3: TGTGCCAGCAGCCAGTCGACTAGTCCCACAGATACGCAGTATTTT. The rearrangement joins TRBV7-2 to TRBJ2-3; D perhaps matches TRBD2 (6 bases). The ends were cut back, 5 bases at V and 2 bases at J, with 14 bases in the middle. Germline CDR1 reads SGHTA; CDR2 reads FQGNSA. The CDR3 has 15 amino acids.

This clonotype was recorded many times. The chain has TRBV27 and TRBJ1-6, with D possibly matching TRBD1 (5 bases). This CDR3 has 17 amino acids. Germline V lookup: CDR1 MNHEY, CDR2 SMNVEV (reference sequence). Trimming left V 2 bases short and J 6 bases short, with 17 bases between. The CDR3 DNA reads TGTGCCAGCAGTTTAGGTTTTCGGGGACGCGCTAATTCACCCCTCCACTTT. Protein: CASSLGFRGRANSPLHF.